Listed below are T cell receptor beta chains from one sample, sequenced in a study of cytomegalovirus exposure and HLA in healthy donors. Repertoires were generated with immunoSEQ multiplex PCR, while TCRdb's copy carries only in-frame clones and drops some. The repertoire includes 170,000 or so clones, 80% of them detected once, and around 7% sits in the top ten. Input material: PBMCs. These receptor sequences come from a man in his thirties or forties in good health and CMV-seropositive. Each CDR3 is given with its conserved first and last residue. D genes are given only for firm matches. Some rows mark clone size as missing; the rest say once, few, many or name a class of expanded clone.

>-|TRBV18|TRBJ2-2|TRBD2
TGTGCCAGCTCACTTGGTCTAGCGGGAGTTGTCACCGGGGAGCTGTTTTTT
CASSLGLAGVVTGELFF
>-|TRBV5-6|TRBJ2-7|TRBD2
TGTGCCAGCAGCCGAAGGACCAGGGAGGGCGAGCAGTACTTC
CASSRRTREGEQYF
>once|TRBV6-1|TRBJ1-4|TRBD1
TGTGCCAGCAGGAAACAGGGGGCAGGGGAAAAACTGTTTTTT
CASRKQGAGEKLFF
>once|TRBV28|TRBJ2-6|TRBD1
TGTGCCAGCAGTTCGGAGGAGACAGGGGCCCTCTCTGGGGCCAACGTCCTGACTTTC
CASSSEETGALSGANVLTF
>few|TRBV14|TRBJ2-7|TRBD1
TGTGCCAGCAGCCAAGTCCCGGGACAGGGAGACAACGAGCAGTACTTC
CASSQVPGQGDNEQYF
>-|TRBV28|TRBJ2-7|-
TGTGCCAGCAGTGGCCTAGGGGTTTTCTCCTACGAGCAGTACTTC
CASSGLGVFSYEQYF
>once|TRBV18|TRBJ2-7|-
TGTGCCAGCTCACCAAAATCCCCGGCCCACCCCGGCGGCTACGAGCAGTACTTC
CASSPKSPAHPGGYEQYF
>once|TRBV25-1|TRBJ2-7|-
TGTGCCAGCAGTGAGACAGGCTTCTACGAGCAGTACTTC
CASSETGFYEQYF
>-|TRBV10-1|TRBJ2-4|TRBD2
TGCGCCAGCAGTGACACTAGCGTAGGAAACATTCAGTACTTC
CASSDTSVGNIQYF
>-|TRBV18|TRBJ2-1|TRBD1
TGTGCCAGCTCACCGGGACAGGGGGGGGATGAGCAGTTCTTC
CASSPGQGGDEQFF
>-|TRBV7-9|TRBJ1-4|-
TGTGCCAGCACGTCCGCAGGGTTTAATGAAAAACTGTTTTTT
CASTSAGFNEKLFF
>few|TRBV4-3|TRBJ1-2|-
TGCGCCAGCAGCCAAGGTCAACTTTTTCCAGAGGGTTATGGCTACACCTTC
CASSQGQLFPEGYGYTF
>-|TRBV15|TRBJ2-5|TRBD1
TGTGCCACCAGCACGGGACGACAGGGCGGGCAAGAGACCCAGTACTTC
CATSTGRQGGQETQYF
>-|TRBV7-2|TRBJ2-7|TRBD2
TGTGCCAGCAGCCGACAATACGGAGGGCTAGCGGGACTGGGGGAGCAGTACTTC
CASSRQYGGLAGLGEQYF
>-|TRBV5-6|TRBJ1-2|-
TGTGCCAGCAGCTTCGCTATTAGGAGTCTCTATGGCTACACCTTC
CASSFAIRSLYGYTF
>-|TRBV11-3|TRBJ2-3|-
TGTGCCAGCAGCTTAGTCGGGGACTCTAGCACAGATACGCAGTATTTT
CASSLVGDSSTDTQYF
>-|TRBV21-1|TRBJ1-1|-
TGTGCCAGCAGCAAAGCCGGGGGGAACACTGAAGCTTTCTTT
CASSKAGGNTEAFF
>-|TRBV5-3|TRBJ2-1|TRBD2
TGTGCCAGAAGCTGCCTAGCGGGGAGGGGTGAGCAGTTCTTC
CARSCLAGRGEQFF
>few|TRBV5-1|TRBJ2-7|-
TGCGCCAGCAGCTTGGGCGGGACAGCTACCTACGAGCAGTACTTC
CASSLGGTATYEQYF
>-|TRBV27|TRBJ2-1|TRBD2
TGTGCCAGCAGTTTACGACTAGCGGGATCTTACAATGAGCAGTTCTTC
CASSLRLAGSYNEQFF
>-|TRBV5-6|TRBJ2-7|TRBD1
TGTGCCAGCAGTAACCCCGGGACAGCCTACGAGCAGTACTTC
CASSNPGTAYEQYF
>-|TRBV18|TRBJ2-1|-
TGTGCCAGCTCACCACTGCGCCACCTTACCTACAATGAGCAGTTCTTC
CASSPLRHLTYNEQFF
>-|TRBV27|TRBJ2-1|TRBD1
TGTGCCAGCAGCTCCCCGAGACTCGGGACAGGGAATGAGCAGTTCTTC
CASSSPRLGTGNEQFF
>-|TRBV18|TRBJ1-1|-
TGTGCCAGCTCACCCTTAAAAATACCGAGGACTGAAGCTTTCTTT
CASSPLKIPRTEAFF
>-|TRBV12-5|TRBJ2-1|TRBD2
TGTGCGGGGCGGGCTAGCGGACACAATGAGCAGTTCTTC
CAGRASGHNEQFF
>-|TRBV6-5|TRBJ1-3|-
TGTGCCAGCAGTGCTACAGGCGCCTCGGGAAACACCATATATTTT
CASSATGASGNTIYF
>-|TRBV19|TRBJ2-2|-
TGTGCCAGTTCGGGGGCCGGGGAGCTGTTTTTT
CASSGAGELFF
>-|TRBV28|TRBJ2-2|TRBD1
TGTGCCAGCAGCTCGGGACAGGGGGAGACCGGGGAGCTGTTTTTT
CASSSGQGETGELFF
>few|TRBV18|TRBJ1-5|TRBD1
TGTGCCAGCTCACCAGAGACAGGGGTAGGTCAGCCCCAGCATTTT
CASSPETGVGQPQHF
>-|TRBV1|TRBJ2-5|-
TGCACCAGCAGCCAAGCGCAGGGTTACGAGACCCAGTACTTC
CTSSQAQGYETQYF
>-|TRBV4-3|TRBJ1-1|-
TGCGCCAGCAGCCCAGATGGCAGATCAAACACTGAAGCTTTCTTT
CASSPDGRSNTEAFF
>-|TRBV19|TRBJ1-2|TRBD1
TGTGCCAGTAGGGAACTGGACAGGGGGCTGCACTATGGCTACACCTTC
CASRELDRGLHYGYTF
>-|TRBV7-9|TRBJ1-2|TRBD1
TGTGCCAGCACCCCGACAGGGGCCTATGGCTACACCTTC
CASTPTGAYGYTF
>-|TRBV7-8|TRBJ1-2|TRBD1
TGTGCCAGCAGCATAGGACAGGGACAGAGCTACACCTTC
CASSIGQGQSYTF
>-|TRBV5-1|TRBJ1-1|TRBD1
TGCGCCAGCAAAGACCCCGGGACAGGGGGCAATGAAGCTTTCTTT
CASKDPGTGGNEAFF
>-|TRBV7-9|TRBJ1-1|-
TGTGCCAGCAGCCGAGAGGGCGGCACTGAAGCTTTCTTT
CASSREGGTEAFF
>-|TRBV11-2|TRBJ1-3|-
TGTGCCAGCAGCTTATTCAGGGCCGGAAACACCATATATTTT
CASSLFRAGNTIYF
>-|TRBV6-5|TRBJ2-7|TRBD2
TGTGCCAGCAGTTCGGGACTAGCGGGGTCCTACGAGCAGTACTTC
CASSSGLAGSYEQYF
>-|TRBV9|TRBJ2-6|-
TGTGCCAGCAGCGTAGGCTGGGGCTCCGGGGCCAACGTCCTGACTTTC
CASSVGWGSGANVLTF
>-|TRBV30|TRBJ1-1|-
TGTGCCTGGGGCCGAGGGGGCACTGAAGCTTTCTTT
CAWGRGGTEAFF
>once|TRBV30|TRBJ1-2|TRBD1
TGTGCCTGGGGGACAGGGGCCGACTATGGCTACACCTTC
CAWGTGADYGYTF
>-|TRBV5-1|TRBJ2-1|TRBD2
TGCGCCAGCAGCTGGGTAGCGGGGGGCTACAATGAGCAGTTCTTC
CASSWVAGGYNEQFF
>-|TRBV10-3|TRBJ2-3|-
TGTGCCATCAGTGATTCCATTCTCGGGGCGCAGTATTTT
CAISDSILGAQYF
>-|TRBV4-2|TRBJ2-1|-
TGTGCCAGCAGCCAAGTGTCTAGCAACCCTTACAATGAGCAGTTCTTC
CASSQVSSNPYNEQFF
>-|TRBV9|TRBJ2-7|TRBD2
TGTGCCAGCAGTGGTACTAGCGGGAGGGCCCTCGAGCAGTACTTC
CASSGTSGRALEQYF
>-|TRBV6-5|TRBJ1-1|-
TGTGCCAGCAGTCAGGTCCTCGGGAACACTGAAGCTTTCTTT
CASSQVLGNTEAFF
>once|TRBV30|TRBJ1-5|-
TGTGCCTGGAGCCCCTCTTTACGGGGGGACAATCAGCCCCAGCATTTT
CAWSPSLRGDNQPQHF
>few|TRBV11-3|TRBJ2-7|-
TGTGCCAGCACTACGAGCGAGCAGTACTTC
CASTTSEQYF
>-|TRBV18|TRBJ1-1|TRBD1
TGTGCCAGCTCACCTCGGGGACAGGGGAACACTGAAGCTTTCTTT
CASSPRGQGNTEAFF
>-|TRBV7-9|TRBJ2-5|TRBD2
TGTGCCAGCAGCTTAAACAGCGGGGGGGTCAAAGGAGAGACCCAGTACTTC
CASSLNSGGVKGETQYF
>-|TRBV19|TRBJ1-3|TRBD1
TGTGCCAGTAGTATTTCAGGGGGCTCTGGAAACACCATATATTTT
CASSISGGSGNTIYF
>-|TRBV10-3|TRBJ1-1|-
TGTGCCATCAGTGAGTCGGAGACAGAGATAAAAGCTTTCTTT
CAISESETEIKAFF
>-|TRBV27|TRBJ2-2|-
TGTGCCAGCAGTTTCTCCCACACCGGGGAGCTGTTTTTT
CASSFSHTGELFF
>-|TRBV14|TRBJ1-2|-
TGTGCCAGCAGCCAATACGAAGGGGGGGGATTGAAGAACACCTTC
CASSQYEGGGLKNTF
>-|TRBV7-2|TRBJ1-2|-
TGTGCCAGCAGCTTAGCAAGCAAGACAGGCGGCTACACCTTC
CASSLASKTGGYTF
>-|TRBV28|TRBJ2-1|-
TGTGCCAGCAGCCCCCCCGTGGGGGGTTCCGTGAATGAGCAGTTCTTC
CASSPPVGGSVNEQFF
>-|TRBV25-1|TRBJ2-1|-
TGTGCCAGCACCCCGGTAGCGCGCAGCTCCTACAATGAGCAGTTCTTC
CASTPVARSSYNEQFF
>-|TRBV30|TRBJ1-5|TRBD1
TGTGCCTGGAGTGTATCCCCCTTCTACAGGGGAAGACAGCCCCAGCATTTT
CAWSVSPFYRGRQPQHF
>-|TRBV5-4|TRBJ2-7|TRBD1
TGTGCCAGCAGCCCCCGGGACAGGGGCTACGAGCAGTACTTC
CASSPRDRGYEQYF